This passage covers 32 T cell receptor beta chains from one sample sequenced in a study of Ad26.COV2.S vaccination and SARS-CoV-2 variants. Sequencing used immunoSEQ multiplex PCR; TCRdb keeps in-frame clones, though not all of them. The sample has approximately 360,000 clones; 83% are singletons. As for treatment: some 20 received Ad26.COV2.S at low or high dose, single or two shots; about 5 received placebo; per-sample allocation not given. Samples were taken on day 63 after the first vaccine or placebo injection. This specimen consisted of peripheral blood, obtained in a trial of Ad26.COV2.S vaccine versus placebo. The receptors derive from a person between 18 and 60 years old who received the Ad26.COV2.S COVID-19 vaccine or a placebo.

J is TRBJ1-6 and V is TRBV7-9; no clear D. With 3 bases removed from V and 10 bases from J, the gap between germline ends came to 10 bases. In germline, CDR1 is SEHNR, CDR2 FQNEAQ (reference sequence). The length of the CDR3 is 13 residues. The DNA for the CDR3 is TGTGCCAGCAGCTTCGGATTAGGATCACCCCTCCACTTT. Its protein is CASSFGLGSPLHF.

V gene TRBV6-1 combines with J gene TRBJ2-7, with a possible D match to TRBD1 (6 bases). The V gene's germline CDR1 is MNHNS and CDR2 SASEGT. The V and J ends lost 6 bases and 3 bases respectively, with 21 bases between them. CDR3 size: 16 residues. The CDR3 DNA is TGTGCCAGCAGCGAAACAGGGAACCACGTAATCTACGAGCAGTACTTC. Its translation: CASSETGNHVIYEQYF.

This rearrangement joins TRBV25-1 to TRBJ2-7; D possibly corresponds to TRBD1 (6 bases). This CDR3 region has 11 residues. Trimming cost V 8 bases and J 4 bases, with 9 bases left between them. Germline V gene sequence: CDR1 MGHDK, CDR2 SYGVNS. This CDR3 reads CASARGYEQYF. The CDR3 nucleotides read TGTGCCAGCGCCAGGGGATACGAGCAGTACTTC.

The chain joins TRBV23-1 to TRBJ2-2; D unclear. TRBV23-1 is an ORF for which the function is uncertain. The CDR3 is 17 amino acids. The V end lost 2 bases, the J end lost 3 bases, and 16 bases lay between the germline ends. The CDR3 protein is CASSQVWQDFDTGELFF. The DNA for the CDR3 is TGCGCCAGCAGTCAAGTCTGGCAGGATTTTGACACCGGGGAGCTGTTTTTT.

This clone has a single count. V is TRBV6-6 and J is TRBJ1-5; unclear D gene. Trimming left V 4 bases short and J 5 bases short, with 9 bases between. CDR3 size: 13 residues. Germline V lookup: CDR1 MNHNY, CDR2 SVGAGI (reference sequence). The CDR3 sequence is CASSFGKDQPQHF. The DNA for the CDR3 is TGTGCCAGCAGTTTTGGAAAAGATCAGCCCCAGCATTTT.

This rearrangement joins TRBV5-1 to TRBJ2-2; no firm D call. There are 12 residues in the CDR3. V lost 6 bases to trimming and J lost 8 bases, with 11 bases between them. The germline V gene encodes CDR1 SGHRS and CDR2 YFSETQ. Here the CDR3 reads CASTAVLGELFF. The CDR3 nucleotides are TGCGCCAGCACCGCGGTTTTGGGGGAGCTGTTTTTT.

The CDR3 nucleotides are TGTGCCAGTAGTCCACCGACAGGACGTATAACCTCTCGGAGTGGGCGCTACACCTTC. Translation: CASSPPTGRITSRSGRYTF. The chain is built from TRBV19 and TRBJ1-2; D may be TRBD1 (6 bases). With 5 bases removed from V and 9 bases from J, the gap between germline ends came to 34 bases. Looked up from germline, CDR1 is LNHDA and CDR2 is SQIVND (reference sequence). There are 19 residues in the CDR3. The full variable domain, in which reference TRBV19 and TRBJ1-2 provide the parts outside the CDR3, is DGGITQSPKYLFRKEGQNVTLSCEQNLNHDAMYWYRQDPGQGLRLIYYSQIVNDFQKGDIAEGYSVSREKKESFPLTVTSAQKNPTAFYLCASSPPTGRITSRSGRYTFGSGTRLTVV.

The CDR3: CASSLGRDGQETQYF. CDR3 sequence (DNA): TGTGCCAGCAGCTTAGGCCGGGACGGCCAAGAGACCCAGTACTTC. The chain uses TRBV11-3 and TRBJ2-5, with D perhaps being TRBD1 or TRBD2 (5 bases each). V was trimmed by 1 base and J by 1 base, leaving 10 bases between them. The length of the CDR3 is 15 residues. From germline, CDR1 is SGHNT and CDR2 YENEEA. Drawing the rest from reference TRBV11-3 and TRBJ2-5, the complete variable domain is EAGVVQSPRYKIIEKKQPVAFWCNPISGHNTLYWYLQNLGQGPELLIRYENEEAVDDSQLPKDRFSAERLKGVDSTLKIQPAELGDSAVYLCASSLGRDGQETQYFGPGTRLLVL.

This clone was observed a single time. The rearrangement joins TRBV5-1 to TRBJ2-7, with TRBD1 identical over 7 bases. The V and J ends lost 0 bases and 7 bases, in that order; junction bases with no gene match: 7. The CDR3 spans 14 residues. Germline loops: CDR1 SGHRS, CDR2 YFSETQ. DNA of the CDR3: TGCGCCAGCAGCTTGGAGGGGGCGCCCAGAGAGCAGTACTTC. Translated: CASSLEGAPREQYF.

The rearrangement uses TRBV2 and TRBJ1-1; D ambiguous. V was shortened by 3 bases and J by 5 bases, with 13 bases between the two germline ends. Germline V gene sequence: CDR1 SNHLY, CDR2 FYNNEI. The CDR3 has 14 amino acids. For the CDR3, the DNA is TGTGCCAGCAGTGACAGGTTTGTGGGAACTGAAGCTTTCTTT. Protein sequence: CASSDRFVGTEAFF. Complete variable domain (other parts from reference TRBV2 and TRBJ1-1): EPEVTQTPSHQVTQMGQEVILRCVPISNHLYFYWYRQILGQKVEFLVSFYNNEISEKSEIFDDQFSVERPDGSNFTLKIRSTKLEDSAMYFCASSDRFVGTEAFFGQGTRLTVV.

V and J are TRBV19 and TRBJ1-2; 10 bases agree with TRBD1. After removal of 1 base from V and 7 bases from J, the junction contained 6 bases not matched to a gene. Germline V gene lookup returns CDR1 LNHDA and CDR2 SQIVND (reference sequence). CDR3 length equals 15 residues. The CDR3 sequence is CASSIGDRGYAGYTF. The DNA of the CDR3 is TGTGCCAGTAGTATAGGGGACAGGGGTTACGCTGGCTACACCTTC.

V is TRBV10-1 and J is TRBJ1-4; weak D call: TRBD1 (6 bases). Germline V gene lookup returns CDR1 WNHNN and CDR2 SYGVQD (reference sequence). Trimming took 4 bases from V and 8 from J, leaving 11 bases between them. This CDR3 has 13 amino acids. Here the CDR3 DNA reads TGCGCCAGCAGTGCTACAGGGAACGAAAAACTGTTTTTT. Protein sequence: CASSATGNEKLFF.

The chain is built from TRBV25-1 and TRBJ2-7, with D uncertain. There are 13 residues in the CDR3. Trimming cost V 6 bases and J 2 bases, with 11 bases left between them. Germline V gives CDR1 MGHDK, CDR2 SYGVNS. CDR3 bases: TGTGCCAGCAGCGCCCCAGTTGCCTACGAGCAGTACTTC. It codes for CASSAPVAYEQYF.

V and J are TRBV6-2 or TRBV6-3 and TRBJ1-5; possibly TRBD1 for D (6 bases). CDR1 is MNHEY and CDR2 is SVGEGT in the germline V gene. This CDR3 is 17 amino acids long. Trimming pared 4 bases from V and 5 bases from J, leaving 21 bases between. The CDR3 bases are TGTGCCAGCAGTTGGGACCGAGGGGGAAGGGGGTATCAGCCCCAGCATTTT. Amino acid sequence: CASSWDRGGRGYQPQHF.

As regards this clone: One end of the junction does not line up with germline, which may come from a read error. The chain uses TRBV6-5 and TRBJ2-7; 9 bases map to TRBD1. CDR3 length: 11 amino acids. CDR1 is MNHEY, CDR2 SVGAGI, per germline. The CDR3 reads CASSPGTGPIF. In nucleotides, the CDR3 is TGTGCCAGCAGTCCCGGGACAGGGCCCATCTTC.

This clone was recorded once. This rearrangement joins TRBV19 to TRBJ1-6; possible D gene TRBD1, 6 bases. The germline V gene has CDR1 LNHDA and CDR2 SQIVND (reference sequence). CDR3 size: 14 residues. V was trimmed by 5 bases and J by 8 bases, leaving 13 bases between them. The CDR3 DNA is TGTGCCAGTAGTGGGGGGGGCAGTCATTCACCCCTCCACTTT. This translates into CASSGGGSHSPLHF.

The table lists this clone with a count of one. V is TRBV7-3 and J is TRBJ2-5; a possible D gene is TRBD1 (5 bases). The CDR3 extends over 15 amino acids. V lost 8 bases to trimming and J lost 2 bases, with 18 bases between them. Looked up from germline, CDR1 is SGHTA and CDR2 is FQGTGA. CDR3 sequence reads: CASSRGGLKQETQYF. CDR3 bases: TGTGCCAGCTCAAGGGGCGGCCTCAAGCAAGAGACCCAGTACTTC.

This clone has a handful of counts. The chain has TRBV4-1 and TRBJ2-7; tentative D call: TRBD1 (7 bases). Trimming removed 0 bases from V and 12 bases from J, with 15 bases in between. Germline assignment: CDR1 MGHRA and CDR2 YSYEKL. The CDR3 has 13 residues. The CDR3 reads CASSQDPRGVGYF. CDR3 sequence (DNA): TGCGCCAGCAGCCAAGATCCCAGGGGGGTAGGGTACTTC.

A single count supports this clone. The chain couples TRBV7-3 to TRBJ2-3; 10 bases map to TRBD2. This CDR3 has 16 residues. J gave up 1 base and V 1 base, and 2 bases lay outside the gene matches. Per the germline V gene, CDR1 is SGHTA and CDR2 is FQGTGA. CDR3 amino acids: CASSLIGTSGTDTQYF. CDR3 nucleotides: TGTGCCAGCAGCTTAATAGGGACTAGCGGCACAGATACGCAGTATTTT.

The chain joins TRBV7-9 to TRBJ1-5; the D gene is possibly TRBD1 (5 bases). CDR1 is SEHNR, CDR2 FQNEAQ, per germline (reference sequence). Trimming took off 8 bases at V and 5 bases at J, with 22 bases between the two ends. There are 16 residues in the CDR3. The chain's CDR3 is CASSSFLGVDDQPQHF. Here the CDR3 DNA reads TGTGCCAGCTCCTCTTTTTTAGGGGTTGACGATCAGCCCCAGCATTTT.

V usage is TRBV6-6 and J usage is TRBJ2-7; D remains ambiguous. The CDR3 runs 9 residues. V lost 11 bases to trimming and J lost 6 bases, with 8 bases between them. CDR1 and CDR2 (germline): MNHNY, SVGAGI (reference sequence). The CDR3 DNA reads as TGTGCCGCAGGACCCGAGCAGTACTTC. It translates to CAAGPEQYF.

This clone was found once. The genes are TRBV7-9 and TRBJ2-5, with 8 bases aligning to TRBD2. The germline gives CDR1 SEHNR, CDR2 FQNEAQ (reference sequence). This CDR3 is built from 12 residues. Trimming removed 4 bases from V and 7 bases from J; junction bases left unmatched: 2. CDR3 region: CASSSGGGTQYF. DNA for the CDR3: TGTGCCAGCAGCTCGGGAGGGGGGACCCAGTACTTC.

This clone came up once. The rearrangement links TRBV15 to TRBJ2-4; unclear D gene. Trimming removed 3 bases from V and 0 bases from J, with 12 bases in between. The CDR3 extends over 16 amino acids. Germline V lookup: CDR1 LNHNV, CDR2 YYDKDF (reference sequence). CDR3: CATSRIGGLAKNIQYF. The CDR3 region has the DNA TGTGCCACCAGCAGGATCGGCGGATTAGCCAAAAACATTCAGTACTTC.

The chain links TRBV7-2 to TRBJ2-3, with TRBD1 identical over 8 bases. The ends lost 10 bases at V and 4 bases at J; junction bases unmatched: 13. This CDR3 spans 15 amino acids. Germline CDR1 is SGHTA and CDR2 is FQGNSA. CDR3: CAIVLGTGLSDTQYF. CDR3 nucleotide sequence: TGTGCCATCGTTCTTGGGACAGGATTGTCAGATACGCAGTATTTT.

This clone was seen just once. V usage is TRBV5-1 and J usage is TRBJ2-5, with D perhaps matching TRBD2 (6 bases). Germline-derived CDR1 and CDR2 are SGHRS and YFSETQ. V was shortened by 6 bases and J by 4 bases, with 13 bases between the two germline ends. CDR3 length: 13 amino acids. CDR3 protein: CASMSGDGETQYF. CDR3 sequence (DNA): TGCGCCAGCATGTCGGGGGACGGAGAGACCCAGTACTTC.

V and J are TRBV10-3 and TRBJ2-7, with 7 bases identical to TRBD2. Germline trimming cut 5 bases from V and 4 bases from J; bases unmatched to any gene: 5. CDR3 length: 13 amino acids. CDR1 is ENHRY, CDR2 SYGVKD, per germline. The DNA of the CDR3 is TGTGCCATCAGTCGGGGAGGGGATTACGAGCAGTACTTC. Its protein is CAISRGGDYEQYF.

The V gene is TRBV9, the J gene TRBJ1-1; 7 bases match TRBD1. Germline CDR1 reads SGDLS; CDR2 reads YYNGEE. The ends lost 3 bases at V and 1 base at J; junction bases unmatched: 12. This CDR3 spans 17 amino acids. The CDR3 reads CASSAGPGGGENTEAFF. The CDR3 DNA reads TGTGCCAGCAGCGCCGGTCCAGGGGGAGGAGAGAACACTGAAGCTTTCTTT.

The rearrangement joins TRBV5-5 to TRBJ2-1, with TRBD2 matching 11 bases. CDR3 size: 16 residues. The trim removed 0 bases at V and 4 bases at J, leaving 3 bases unmatched. Per germline, CDR1 SGHKS and CDR2 YYEKEE (reference sequence). The CDR3 region is CASSLALAGGYNEQFF. CDR3 sequence (DNA): TGTGCCAGCAGCTTGGCCCTAGCGGGGGGTTACAATGAGCAGTTCTTC.

The genes are TRBV27 and TRBJ2-7; D is perhaps TRBD1 (6 bases). The CDR3 sequence is 14 residues long. Germline loops: CDR1 MNHEY, CDR2 SMNVEV (reference sequence). Trimming took 10 bases from V and 0 from J, leaving 16 bases between them. CDR3 sequence reads: CAKIIRGSSYEQYF. CDR3 sequence (DNA): TGTGCCAAGATTATCAGGGGATCCTCCTACGAGCAGTACTTC.

V usage is TRBV10-3 and J usage is TRBJ1-2; tentatively, D is TRBD1 (5 bases). Germline CDR1 reads ENHRY; CDR2 reads SYGVKD. With 4 bases removed from V and 1 base from J, the gap between germline ends came to 10 bases. The CDR3 is 14 residues long. The CDR3 nucleotides read TGTGCCATCAGTGGGGGGGTTAGTAACTATGGCTACACCTTC. It specifies CAISGGVSNYGYTF.

The V call is TRBV9, the J call TRBJ1-4; no clear D. The CDR3 extends over 15 amino acids. Germline CDR1 SGDLS, CDR2 YYNGEE. V lost 0 bases and J lost 8, with 14 bases in between. This CDR3 is CASSVAADRLEKLFF. CDR3 nucleotide sequence: TGTGCCAGCAGCGTAGCCGCGGATAGGCTCGAAAAACTGTTTTTT.

The chain employs TRBV7-3 and TRBJ1-2; 10 positions agree with TRBD1. Trimming took 4 bases from V and 7 from J; bases not matched to a gene: 3. This CDR3 spans 13 amino acids. The germline V gene has CDR1 SGHTA and CDR2 FQGTGA. The CDR3 here is CASSSWTGGGYTF. The CDR3 DNA sequence: TGTGCCAGCAGCTCGTGGACAGGGGGTGGCTACACCTTC.